The clone carrying this TCR beta chain showed up just once. This CDR3 has 17 amino acids. V was pared by 0 bases and J by 3 bases, with 15 bases between. Germline assignment: CDR1 WNHNN and CDR2 SYGVQD (reference sequence). The sample is drawn from a study of blood T cell repertoires in COVID-19. As handled by the study authors: Reference gene primer amplification gave nucleated cell count estimates. Assay used: immunoSEQ multiplex PCR; TCRdb lists only in-frame clones, some missing. The V and J calls and clone size come from that table; D and trimming were worked out from the DNA. The sample has about 430,000 clones, 88% seen once; the top ten hold about 1.5%.

V gene TRBV10-1 combines with J gene TRBJ2-1; a possible D gene is TRBD1 (6 bases). The TCR originated in a woman aged 18-35 years who had been exposed to COVID-19. The sequenced sample was PBMCs or T cells enriched from blood (not recorded which). The CDR3 DNA sequence: TGCGCCAGCAGTGAGTCAGGGGGAGCGGCGCACTACAATGAGCAGTTCTTC. Its protein product is CASSESGGAAHYNEQFF.